This T cell receptor (beta chain) emerged from a study of PD-L1 blockade in urothelial cancer. Study-level background: Per blood sample, T cells had a median of roughly 150,000.

Each PCR contained spiked-in synthetic TCR analog templates. Sequencing used immunoSEQ multiplex PCR; TCRdb keeps in-frame clones, though not all of them. The sample records 35,000 to 50,000 clones, 83% being singletons. V trimming: 2 bases; J trimming: 4 bases; junction bases outside the gene matches: 10. From germline, CDR1 is GTSNPN and CDR2 SVGIG (reference sequence). The CDR3 has 15 residues. Time point defined: peripheral blood 6 weeks after treatment start. Locally advanced or metastatic urothelial carcinoma was present in patients. The sample was PBMCs, taken around atezolizumab (anti-PD-L1) treatment. This receptor was identified in a man in his sixties with urothelial cancer. The gene calls are TRBV30 and TRBJ2-5, with TRBD2 matching over 7 bases. The CDR3 protein is CAWSMGGGRGETQYF. CDR3 nucleotides: TGTGCCTGGAGTATGGGCGGAGGGAGGGGAGAGACCCAGTACTTC.